This T cell receptor (beta chain) was recovered during a study of T cells after yellow fever vaccination (dated by TCRdb to between 2018 and 2021). The study in broad terms: The SMART-Seq v4 Ultra Low Input RNA kit was used to prepare libraries from fractions with low cell numbers. Blood was drawn at multiple timepoints before and after primary and secondary immunization, with bulk PBMC replicates and cell subsets isolated. Two healthy male donors made up the cohort, one aged 18 to 29 years and the other aged 30 to 40 years. To follow T-cell clones before and after both primary and booster YFV17D yellow fever vaccination, bulk TCR alpha and beta repertoires underwent longitudinal sequencing. The paper as a whole reports these results and caveats: The secondary T-cell response was found to be weaker but faster than the primary response, with a peak reached on day 5 rather than on day 15. A small share of clonotypes occurred in both CD4 and CD8 compartments, likely arising from convergent recombination. Only two donors were included in the study, so the extent to which the findings can be generalized is limited. Most clones expanded after primary vaccination (roughly 96% of CD4 and roughly 88% of CD8) were re-detected after the booster, suggesting that broad memory maintenance occurred. Computational filtering was required because FACS-sorted repertoires could contain abundant contaminating clonotypes from the bulk population.

What this sample's treatment or condition label stands for: live attenuated yellow fever vaccine strain. Two biological replicates of bulk PBMCs were collected at each blood-draw timepoint. A standard Ficoll-Paque protocol was used to isolate PBMCs from peripheral blood. TriZol was used to extract RNA from bulk PBMCs, from CD4 and CD8 fractions, and from dextramer-positive and dextramer-negative fractions. From a lookup of the germline V gene, CDR1 and CDR2 are SGHTA and FQGNSA. For this chain, trimming is 5 bases at the V end and 1 base at the J end, and the number of junction bases without a gene match is 4. Measured from the cysteine to the phenylalanine, the CDR3 is 15 residues long. CDR3 DNA only is kept here, 45 bases in frame from base 1. At least ten counts were recorded for this clonotype. What this receptor recognizes is not known. There are no base qualities to consult, and no much larger clone falls within one base.

TCR cDNA was synthesized by 5'RACE template switching, through which a universal primer site and unique molecular identifiers were introduced. cDNA synthesis was primed from both the TCR alpha and TCR beta constant segments. Libraries were amplified in two PCR steps, with sample barcodes and sequencing adapters added in the second step. Sequencing of libraries was done on Illumina HiSeq 2500 (2x100 bp) or NovaSeq (2x150 bp). As for the authors' bioinformatics: Demultiplexing of reads and collapsing into UMI consensus sequences were performed with MIGEC, and V(D)J alignment was carried out with MiXCR. Clonotypes responding to the vaccine were identified with edgeR on replicate PBMC samples, with the criteria of FDR below 0.01 and a log2 fold change above 5 up to day 15. Each bulk clonotype received a CD4 or CD8 identity based on whether the sequenced CD4 or CD8 repertoire contained that clonotype at higher abundance. The public reads were run again by TCRdb, first through fastp at Q25 and then through MiXCR, and only productive beta chains were kept. For every CDR3 protein sequence, its rows merge into one entry that carries the most common genes and DNA. These V and J calls are TCRdb output, not the study's own analysis. For this sample there are a few hundred thousand distinct CDR3 sequences; more than 8.5% appear just once. Jointly, the top ten make up about a sixth of the sample.

The V and J genes are TRBV7-2 and TRBJ2-2, with 7 bases aligning to TRBD2. This receptor was obtained from a young man who received the YFV17D yellow fever vaccine. The input for sequencing was PBMCs, taken on the day of the first yellow fever vaccination. The CDR3 amino acid sequence is: CASSLWGGNTGELFF. The DNA is TGTGCCAGCAGCCTTTGGGGGGGGAACACCGGGGAGCTGTTTTTT.